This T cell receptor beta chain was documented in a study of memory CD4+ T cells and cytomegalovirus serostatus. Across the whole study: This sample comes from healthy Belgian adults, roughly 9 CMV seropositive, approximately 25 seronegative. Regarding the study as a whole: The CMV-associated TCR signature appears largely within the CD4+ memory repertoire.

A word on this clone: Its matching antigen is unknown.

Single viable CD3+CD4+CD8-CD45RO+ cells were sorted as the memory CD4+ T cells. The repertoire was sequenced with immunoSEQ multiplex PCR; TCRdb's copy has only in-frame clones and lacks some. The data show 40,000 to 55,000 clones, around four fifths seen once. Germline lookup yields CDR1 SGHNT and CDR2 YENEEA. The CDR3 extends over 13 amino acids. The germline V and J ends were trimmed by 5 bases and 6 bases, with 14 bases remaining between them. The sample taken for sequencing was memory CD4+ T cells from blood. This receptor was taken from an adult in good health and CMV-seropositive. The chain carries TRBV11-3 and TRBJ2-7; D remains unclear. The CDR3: CASSLGVQGEQYF. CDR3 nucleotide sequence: TGTGCCAGCAGCCTCGGAGTGCAAGGCGAGCAGTACTTC.